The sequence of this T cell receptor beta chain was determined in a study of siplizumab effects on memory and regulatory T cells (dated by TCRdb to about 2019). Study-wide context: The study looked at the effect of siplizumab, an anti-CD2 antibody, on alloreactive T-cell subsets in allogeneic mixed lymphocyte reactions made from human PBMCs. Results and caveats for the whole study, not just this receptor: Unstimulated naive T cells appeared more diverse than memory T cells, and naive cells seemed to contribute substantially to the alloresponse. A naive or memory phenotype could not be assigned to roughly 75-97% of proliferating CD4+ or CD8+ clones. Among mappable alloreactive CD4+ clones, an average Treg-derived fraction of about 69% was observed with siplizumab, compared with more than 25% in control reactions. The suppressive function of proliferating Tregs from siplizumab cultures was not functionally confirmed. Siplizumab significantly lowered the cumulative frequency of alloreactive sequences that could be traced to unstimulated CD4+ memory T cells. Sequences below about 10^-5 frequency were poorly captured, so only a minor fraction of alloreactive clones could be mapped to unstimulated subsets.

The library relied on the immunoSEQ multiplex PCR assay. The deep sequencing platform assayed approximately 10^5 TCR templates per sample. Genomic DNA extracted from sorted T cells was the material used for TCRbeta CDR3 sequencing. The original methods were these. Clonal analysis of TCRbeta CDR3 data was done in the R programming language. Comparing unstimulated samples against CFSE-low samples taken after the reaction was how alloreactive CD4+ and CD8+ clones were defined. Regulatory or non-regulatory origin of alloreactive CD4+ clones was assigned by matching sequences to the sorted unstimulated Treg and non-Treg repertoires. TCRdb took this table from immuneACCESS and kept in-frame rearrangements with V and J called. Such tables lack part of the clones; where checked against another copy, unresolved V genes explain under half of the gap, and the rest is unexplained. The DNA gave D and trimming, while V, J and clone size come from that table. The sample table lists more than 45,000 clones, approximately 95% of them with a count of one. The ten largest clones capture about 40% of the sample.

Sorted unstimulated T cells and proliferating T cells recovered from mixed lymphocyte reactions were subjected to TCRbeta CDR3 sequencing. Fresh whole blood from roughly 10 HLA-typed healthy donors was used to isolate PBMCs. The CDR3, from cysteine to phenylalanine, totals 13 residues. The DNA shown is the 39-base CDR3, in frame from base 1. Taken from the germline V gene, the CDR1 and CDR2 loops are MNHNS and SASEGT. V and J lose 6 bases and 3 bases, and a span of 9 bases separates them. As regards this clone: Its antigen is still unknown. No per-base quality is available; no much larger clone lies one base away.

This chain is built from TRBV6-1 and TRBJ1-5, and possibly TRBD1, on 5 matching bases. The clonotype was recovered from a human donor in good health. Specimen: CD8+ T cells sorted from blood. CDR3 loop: CASRQDINQPQHF. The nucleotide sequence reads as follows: TGTGCCAGCAGACAGGACATCAATCAGCCCCAGCATTTT.